These 26 T cell receptor beta chains originate from one sample sequenced in a study of T cell responses to AZD1222 COVID-19 vaccine. The method was immunoSEQ multiplex PCR; TCRdb's version includes in-frame clones alone and lacks a portion of them. The sample includes tens of thousands of clones, roughly 84% of them seen just once. Material: peripheral blood, obtained on day 0 of AZD1222 vaccination. Source of these receptors: an adult in good health.

J is TRBJ2-7 and V is TRBV6-5; perhaps TRBD1 as D (5 bases). The CDR3 spans 13 residues. Germline V gives CDR1 MNHEY, CDR2 SVGAGI. V lost 8 bases, J lost 5 bases, and 16 bases lay in between. In DNA, the CDR3 is TGTGCCAGCTGGGAATGGGGCGCGAACGAGCAGTACGTC. This gives the protein CASWEWGANEQYV.

This sequence joins TRBV6-5 and TRBJ1-1; the D gene is possibly TRBD1 (6 bases). The germline V gene has CDR1 MNHEY and CDR2 SVGAGI. The V gene lost 6 bases and the J gene lost 1 base, with 9 bases spanning the gap. The length of the CDR3 is 13 residues. In DNA, the CDR3 is TGTGCCAGCAGCCAGACAGGGAACACTGAAGCTTTCTTT. It codes for CASSQTGNTEAFF.

The count of this clone is one. The chain is built from TRBV19 and TRBJ2-2; D might be TRBD1 (6 bases). The CDR3 covers 15 residues. V was pared by 5 bases and J by 3 bases, with 13 bases between. The germline V gene encodes CDR1 LNHDA and CDR2 SQIVND (reference sequence). The CDR3 sequence: CASSRGGGDTGELFF. The CDR3 DNA reads TGTGCCAGTAGTCGAGGGGGTGGGGACACCGGGGAGCTGTTTTTT.

This sequence joins TRBV6-2 or TRBV6-3 and TRBJ1-1; a possible D gene is TRBD1 (5 bases). Germline CDR1 is MNHEY and CDR2 is SVGEGT. The CDR3 totals 15 residues. V lost 2 bases, J lost 2 bases, and 12 bases lay in between. The CDR3 DNA is TGTGCCAGCAGTTACAGGGACGGAATCAACACTGAAGCTTTCTTT. Translated, it gives CASSYRDGINTEAFF.

V is TRBV15 and J is TRBJ1-5; maybe TRBD1 (6 bases). Trimming took off 1 base at V and 5 bases at J, with 18 bases between the two ends. Germline CDR1 and CDR2: LNHNV and YYDKDF (reference sequence). CDR3 length: 17 residues. The CDR3 DNA sequence: TGTGCCACCAGCAGAGTCAGGGGTCTGGGAGGCCATCAGCCCCAGCATTTT. Residues: CATSRVRGLGGHQPQHF. The full variable domain, its missing parts supplied by reference TRBV15 and TRBJ1-5, is DAMVIQNPRYQVTQFGKPVTLSCSQTLNHNVMYWYQQKSSQAPKLLFHYYDKDFNNEADTPDNFQSRRPNTSFCFLDIRSPGLGDTAMYLCATSRVRGLGGHQPQHFGDGTRLSIL.

The DNA for the CDR3 is TGTGCCAGCAGTCTAGACGTTACTCTAGAAGCTTTCTTT. Translation gives CASSLDVTLEAFF. The chain carries TRBV7-9 and TRBJ1-1, with unresolved D. Germline CDR1 SEHNR, CDR2 FQNEAQ (reference sequence). Trimming shortened V by 6 bases and J by 8 bases, and 16 bases separated the two germline ends. This CDR3 has 13 residues.

V is TRBV20-1 and J is TRBJ1-4; D is uncertain. V was shortened by 4 bases and J by 7 bases, with 7 bases between the two germline ends. The V gene's germline CDR1 is DFQATT and CDR2 SNEGSKA (reference sequence). The CDR3 consists of 11 residues. CDR3 sequence reads: CSAKRFEKLFF. CDR3 coding DNA: TGCAGTGCTAAACGGTTTGAAAAACTGTTTTTT.

This chain joins TRBV7-3 and TRBJ2-1; 11 bases line up with TRBD2. V lost 4 bases, J lost 3 bases, and 5 bases stayed unmatched. CDR1 is SGHTA, CDR2 FQGTGA, per germline. The CDR3 has 16 amino acids. The CDR3 region has the DNA TGTGCCAGCAGCTCACCCGGGACTAGCGGCTACAATGAGCAGTTCTTC. It specifies CASSSPGTSGYNEQFF.

This clone was seen a single time. This chain uses TRBV7-9 with TRBJ2-7, with D hard to call. Germline CDR1 SEHNR, CDR2 FQNEAQ (reference sequence). The V and J ends lost 5 bases and 0 bases respectively, with 11 bases between them. There are 14 residues in the CDR3. This CDR3 reads CASSLRTNSYEQYF. CDR3 in DNA: TGTGCCAGCAGCCTCCGGACGAACTCCTACGAGCAGTACTTC.

This clone has a handful of counts. The chain joins TRBV28 to TRBJ2-7; the D is unclear. Germline CDR1 reads MDHEN; CDR2 reads SYDVKM. V was cut by 8 bases and J by 0 bases, with 11 bases left in between. The length of the CDR3 is 13 residues. The CDR3 loop is CASQWTNSYEQYF. The CDR3 DNA is TGTGCCAGCCAATGGACGAACTCCTACGAGCAGTACTTC.

The chain uses TRBV6-4 and TRBJ2-1; D not resolved. In germline, CDR1 is MRHNA, CDR2 SNTAGT. The length of the CDR3 is 13 residues. Trimming left V 1 base short and J 5 bases short, with 6 bases between. CDR3 sequence reads: CASSDFTNNEQFF. The CDR3, as DNA: TGTGCCAGCAGTGACTTCACTAACAATGAGCAGTTCTTC.

CDR3 coding DNA: TGTGCCAGCAGCCAACGACAGGGTTGGTCACCCCTCCACTTT. Translation gives CASSQRQGWSPLHF. The V gene is TRBV3-1 (or the pseudogene TRBV3-2), the J gene TRBJ1-6, with 7 bases matching TRBD1. The CDR3 has 14 residues. Looked up from germline, CDR1 is LGHDT and CDR2 is YNNKEL (reference sequence). The junction had 5 bases not matched to a gene; V was cut back by 2 bases and J by 10 bases.

This chain links TRBV4-1 with TRBJ2-2; the D gene could be TRBD1 or TRBD2 (5 bases each). Trimming left V 4 bases short and J 0 bases short, with 12 bases between. Germline V gene lookup returns CDR1 MGHRA and CDR2 YSYEKL. CDR3 size: 16 residues. In nucleotides, the CDR3 is TGCGCCAGCAGCCCTCTAGGGACGTCGAACACCGGGGAGCTGTTTTTT. Its translation is CASSPLGTSNTGELFF.

The chain links TRBV7-2 to TRBJ1-5; no reliable D call. V shed 4 bases and J shed 3 bases, with 7 bases lying between them. The CDR3 totals 13 residues. Per the germline V gene, CDR1 is SGHTA and CDR2 is FQGNSA. The chain's CDR3 is CASSSRTNQPQHF. CDR3 DNA sequence: TGTGCCAGCAGCTCGCGGACCAATCAGCCCCAGCATTTT.

The genes are TRBV18 and TRBJ1-3; D is undetermined. The germline CDR1 and CDR2 sequences are KGHSH and LQKENI. Trimming stripped 0 bases from V and 0 bases from J, with 3 bases between. This CDR3 contains 14 residues. CDR3 protein: CASSPPGSGNTIYF. For the CDR3, the DNA is TGTGCCAGCTCACCACCAGGCTCTGGAAACACCATATATTTT.

The chain has TRBV19 and TRBJ2-1; TRBD2 agrees at 11 bases. The CDR3 is 15 residues long. V gave up 5 bases and J gave up 8 bases; unmatched junction bases: 8. Germline V gene lookup returns CDR1 LNHDA and CDR2 SQIVND (reference sequence). The CDR3 bases are TGTGCCAGTAGTTCTTCCGGGACTAGCGGCGATGAGCAGTTCTTC. This codes for CASSSSGTSGDEQFF.

The CDR3 reads CASSDRTSNQPQHF. The CDR3 nucleotides are TGCGCCAGCAGTGACCGGACGAGCAATCAGCCCCAGCATTTT. This chain links TRBV10-2 with TRBJ1-5; the D is unclear. Looked up from germline, CDR1 is WSHSY and CDR2 is SAAADI. Trimming cost V 3 bases and J 1 base, with 7 bases left between them. There are 14 residues in the CDR3.

The J gene is TRBJ2-2, the V gene TRBV5-1, with 12 bases aligning to TRBD1. The germline V gene has CDR1 SGHRS and CDR2 YFSETQ. V dropped 5 bases and J dropped 7; count of bases not matched to a gene: 6. CDR3 length: 15 residues. In DNA, the CDR3 is TGCGCCAGCAGGCCGGGACAGGGGGCGTTCGGGGAGCTGTTTTTT. Translated, it gives CASRPGQGAFGELFF.

This chain uses TRBV12-3 or TRBV12-4 with TRBJ2-7; no clear D. The CDR3 is made up of 12 amino acids. The ends were cut back, 6 bases at V and 5 bases at J, with 11 bases in the middle. The CDR3 reads CASSHGVHEQYF. For the CDR3, the DNA is TGTGCCAGCAGCCACGGAGTTCACGAGCAGTACTTC.

The V gene is TRBV4-2, the J gene TRBJ1-1; 8 bases are shared with TRBD1. This CDR3 has 14 amino acids. Per the germline V gene, CDR1 is LGHNA and CDR2 is YNFKEQ. V dropped 5 bases and J dropped 7; count of bases not matched to a gene: 9. CDR3: CASSRQTGDLEAFF. CDR3 DNA: TGTGCCAGCAGCAGACAGACAGGGGACCTTGAAGCTTTCTTT.

The V gene is TRBV6-5, the J gene TRBJ1-1; D is undetermined. The germline V and J ends were trimmed by 2 bases and 5 bases, with 12 bases remaining between them. From germline, CDR1 is MNHEY and CDR2 SVGAGI. The CDR3 length is 14 residues. CDR3 sequence reads: CASSYGGSVTEAFF. The CDR3 nucleotides read TGTGCCAGCAGTTACGGTGGCTCGGTGACTGAAGCTTTCTTT.

V gene TRBV2 combines with J gene TRBJ1-3, with D possibly being TRBD1 (6 bases). The CDR3 sequence is 13 residues long. Trimming took off 6 bases at V and 4 bases at J, with 10 bases between the two ends. CDR1 and CDR2 from the germline V gene are SNHLY and FYNNEI. The CDR3 DNA follows: TGTGCCAGCAGACAGGGATCCGGAAACACCATATATTTT. Translating gives CASRQGSGNTIYF.

The chain links TRBV28 to TRBJ1-6, with 7 nucleotides matching TRBD1. The CDR3 is 17 residues long. Germline V gene sequence: CDR1 MDHEN, CDR2 SYDVKM. After removal of 4 bases from V and 2 bases from J, the junction contained 8 bases not matched to a gene. CDR3 sequence reads: CASSSPTGDAYNSPLHF. The CDR3 bases are TGTGCCAGCAGTTCACCTACAGGGGATGCCTATAATTCACCCCTCCACTTT.

The table lists this clone with a count of one. The CDR3 DNA is TGCGCCAGCAGCTTGGTTCCAGGGCCATTCCAAGAGACCCAGTACTTC. Translation gives CASSLVPGPFQETQYF. The chain recombines TRBV5-1 with TRBJ2-5; perhaps TRBD1 as D (5 bases). The CDR3 length is 16 residues. Germline V gene data show CDR1 as SGHRS and CDR2 as YFSETQ. The V end lost 0 bases, the J end lost 1 base, and 13 bases lay between the germline ends.

The chain uses TRBV28 and TRBJ1-6, with D possibly matching TRBD1 (5 bases). The germline gives CDR1 MDHEN, CDR2 SYDVKM. This CDR3 is 15 amino acids long. V gave up 5 bases and J gave up 7 bases, with 15 bases separating them. CDR3 amino acids: CASSTPGAQNSPLHF. CDR3 nucleotides: TGTGCCAGCAGTACCCCCGGGGCACAAAATTCACCCCTCCACTTT.

This clone has a single count. The chain recombines TRBV27 with TRBJ2-7; D uncertain. CDR1 MNHEY and CDR2 SMNVEV come from the germline V gene (reference sequence). This CDR3 spans 11 amino acids. The V end lost 8 bases, the J end lost 6 bases, and 11 bases lay between the germline ends. The CDR3, as DNA: TGTGCCAGCCGGAACAGCCGCGAGCAGTACTTC. Translation gives CASRNSREQYF.